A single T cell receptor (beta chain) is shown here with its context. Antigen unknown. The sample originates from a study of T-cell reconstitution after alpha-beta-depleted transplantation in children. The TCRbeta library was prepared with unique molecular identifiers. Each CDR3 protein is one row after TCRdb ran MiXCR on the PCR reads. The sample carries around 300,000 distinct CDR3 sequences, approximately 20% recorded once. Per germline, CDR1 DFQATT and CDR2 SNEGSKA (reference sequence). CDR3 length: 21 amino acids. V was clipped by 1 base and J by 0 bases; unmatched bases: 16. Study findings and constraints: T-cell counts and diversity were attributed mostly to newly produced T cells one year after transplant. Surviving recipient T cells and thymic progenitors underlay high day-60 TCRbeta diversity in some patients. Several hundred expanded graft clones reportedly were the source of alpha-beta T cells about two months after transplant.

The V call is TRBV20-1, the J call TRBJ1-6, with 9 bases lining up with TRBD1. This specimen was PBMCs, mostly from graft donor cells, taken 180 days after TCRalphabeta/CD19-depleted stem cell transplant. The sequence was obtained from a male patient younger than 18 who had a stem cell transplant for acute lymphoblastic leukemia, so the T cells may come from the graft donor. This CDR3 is CSARAKPGQGQQRSYNSPLHF. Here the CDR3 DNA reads TGCAGTGCTAGAGCCAAGCCGGGACAGGGACAACAGCGCTCCTATAATTCACCCCTCCACTTT.